These T cell receptor beta chains were read from a single sample in a study of long-term antiretroviral therapy in people with HIV. Libraries were prepared by immunoSEQ multiplex PCR; TCRdb keeps only in-frame clonotypes and omits some of them. Of approximately 15,000 clones in the sample, more than 70% were seen once. The source material was unsorted PBMCs, sampled 0.1 years before starting antiretroviral therapy. Receptor source: a man in his late teens or twenties with HIV. CDR3s include the opening cysteine and the closing phenylalanine or tryptophan. D genes are given only for firm matches. The size of a clone is reported for some rows only, either as once, few or many, or as a class for expanded clones.

j_call v_call d_call clone_size cdr3_aa cdr3_nt
TRBJ1-6 TRBV7-3 TRBD1 few CASSSGQGDSPLHF TGTGCCAGCAGCTCGGGACAGGGGGATTCACCCCTCCACTTT
TRBJ1-6 TRBV7-2 - - CASSPQADSSPLHF TGTGCCAGCAGCCCCCAGGCAGATAGTTCACCCCTCCACTTT
TRBJ2-1 TRBV7-9 - few CASRPGQSYNEQFF TGTGCCAGCAGGCCAGGTCAATCCTACAATGAGCAGTTCTTC
TRBJ2-7 TRBV5-8 - - CASSFTGDYGQYF TGTGCCAGCAGCTTCACAGGGGACTACGGGCAGTACTTC
TRBJ1-4 TRBV18 - - CASSPPNSGVGANEKLFF TGTGCCAGCTCACCACCTAATTCTGGGGTTGGGGCGAATGAAAAACTGTTTTTT
TRBJ1-6 TRBV18 - - CASSPGEGSSSPLHF TGTGCCAGCTCACCGGGGGAGGGTAGTAGCTCACCCCTCCACTTT
TRBJ2-7 TRBV7-2 TRBD1 - CASSEIGTVSSYEQYF TGTGCCAGCAGCGAAATTGGGACAGTTAGCTCCTACGAGCAGTACTTC
TRBJ1-1 TRBV27 TRBD1 - CASSQPGQGPLAFF TGTGCCAGCAGCCAACCGGGACAGGGTCCTTTAGCTTTCTTT
TRBJ2-1 TRBV21-1 - - CASSKEGLGTSGSNEQFF TGTGCCAGCAGCAAAGAAGGATTGGGGACTAGCGGGAGCAATGAGCAGTTCTTC
TRBJ2-3 TRBV4-3 TRBD2 - CASSQRLAGADTQYF TGCGCCAGCAGCCAGAGACTAGCGGGGGCAGATACGCAGTATTTT
TRBJ2-4 TRBV19 - - CASSVPSWGIKNIQYF TGTGCCAGTAGTGTGCCTAGCTGGGGGATCAAAAACATTCAGTACTTC
TRBJ2-7 TRBV6-6 - - CASQRSWDNSYEQYF TGTGCCAGCCAGAGGAGTTGGGACAACTCCTACGAGCAGTACTTC
TRBJ2-4 TRBV18 - - CASSLEGGNIQYF TGTGCCAGCTCCTTAGAGGGGGGCAACATTCAGTACTTC
TRBJ1-5 TRBV7-2 - once CASSLGPEPPQPQHF TGTGCCAGCAGCTTAGGACCTGAACCCCCTCAGCCCCAGCATTTT
TRBJ1-5 TRBV5-6 TRBD1 - CASSDHQGAQPQHF TGTGCCAGCAGCGACCACCAGGGGGCTCAGCCCCAGCATTTT
TRBJ1-2 TRBV6-5 - - CASSPGSDGYGYTF TGTGCCAGCAGCCCCGGAAGTGATGGCTATGGCTACACCTTC
TRBJ2-7 TRBV27 - - CASSPPGALEQYF TGTGCCAGCAGTCCGCCGGGAGCCTTGGAGCAGTACTTC
TRBJ1-1 TRBV30 TRBD1 - CACDRGTEAFF TGTGCCTGCGACAGGGGAACTGAAGCTTTCTTT
TRBJ2-7 TRBV6-5 TRBD1 - CASTKGATGAYEQYF TGTGCCAGCACCAAAGGGGCGACAGGGGCCTACGAGCAGTACTTC
TRBJ2-3 TRBV7-3 - - CASSSQADYTDTQYF TGTGCCAGCAGCTCTCAAGCGGATTACACAGATACGCAGTATTTT
TRBJ2-1 TRBV18 TRBD2 once CASSLLTSGGAGDNEQFF TGTGCCAGCTCACTTCTGACTAGCGGGGGGGCCGGGGACAATGAGCAGTTCTTC
TRBJ2-6 TRBV18 - once CASSPLPIANSGANVLTF TGTGCCAGCTCACCACTTCCTATAGCTAACTCTGGGGCCAACGTCCTGACTTTC
TRBJ2-1 TRBV5-4 - - CASSPLSGTEQFF TGTGCCAGCAGCCCACTCTCGGGAACAGAGCAGTTCTTC
TRBJ1-6 TRBV4-2 TRBD1 - CASSPGQDNSPLHF TGTGCCAGCAGTCCCGGACAGGATAATTCACCCCTCCACTTT
TRBJ1-2 TRBV27 TRBD1 - CASQGVARDGYTF TGTGCCAGCCAGGGGGTGGCAAGGGATGGCTACACCTTC
TRBJ2-7 TRBV12-5 - - CASGLPPTGPPDEQYF TGTGCTAGTGGTTTGCCCCCGACAGGACCCCCGGACGAGCAGTACTTC
TRBJ2-7 TRBV7-9 - - CASSLAVTYEQYF TGTGCCAGCAGCCTGGCGGTTACCTACGAGCAGTACTTC
TRBJ1-2 TRBV6-1 - few CASGRAPNYGYTF TGTGCCAGCGGCAGAGCTCCTAACTATGGCTACACCTTC
TRBJ1-5 TRBV6-6 - - CASSDGSSNQPQHF TGTGCCAGCAGTGACGGATCTAGCAATCAGCCCCAGCATTTT
TRBJ2-5 TRBV7-9 TRBD1 - CASRDHRQGGETQYF TGTGCCAGCAGGGACCATCGACAGGGCGGGGAGACCCAGTACTTC
TRBJ2-3 TRBV11-1 - - CASSLEPRTDTQYF TGTGCCAGCAGCTTAGAGCCGCGCACAGATACGCAGTATTTT
TRBJ1-2 TRBV5-1 - - CASSQETTTNYGYTF TGCGCCAGCAGCCAGGAAACGACGACGAACTATGGCTACACCTTC
TRBJ1-2 TRBV28 - - CASSLLEGTLSYYGYTF TGTGCCAGCAGTTTACTTGAGGGGACCCTTTCGTACTATGGCTACACCTTC
TRBJ2-1 TRBV5-1 TRBD1 - CASSLAGQPNEQFF TGCGCCAGCAGCTTGGCGGGACAGCCGAACGAGCAGTTCTTC
TRBJ2-7 TRBV4-3 - - CASSQHRSSYEQYF TGCGCCAGCAGCCAACACAGGAGCTCCTACGAGCAGTACTTC
TRBJ2-5 TRBV29-1 - - CSVSLWETQYF TGCAGCGTGTCCCTTTGGGAGACCCAGTACTTC
TRBJ1-5 TRBV7-9 - - CASSNRVGSNQPQHF TGTGCCAGCAGCAACAGGGTGGGTAGCAATCAGCCCCAGCATTTT
TRBJ2-3 TRBV7-3 TRBD2 - CASSYGLAGGIETDTQYF TGTGCCAGCAGCTACGGACTAGCGGGGGGTATTGAGACAGATACGCAGTATTTT
TRBJ1-5 TRBV7-2 - - CASSFQTGTNQPQHF TGTGCCAGCAGCTTTCAGACAGGTACCAATCAGCCCCAGCATTTT